These T cell receptor beta chains were read from a single sample in a study of tumor-infiltrating lymphocytes in localized non-small cell lung cancer. Produced via immunoSEQ multiplex PCR; TCRdb's table is partial and in-frame only. The sample holds under 15,000 clones, 65% to 85% seen once. Sequenced input: lung tumor tissue. Receptor source: a human donor with non-small cell lung cancer. Both conserved end residues are part of each CDR3. A D gene is named only where the DNA matches it firmly. Clone size, where shown, is once, few, many, or a class for clones that have expanded.

size: -; V: TRBV6-1; J: TRBJ1-4; D: TRBD1; DNA: TGTGCCAGCAGGTTTGACAGGGGGTTCACTGAAAAACTGTTTTTT; CDR3: CASRFDRGFTEKLFF
size: -; V: TRBV5-1; J: TRBJ1-2; D: -; DNA: TGCGCCAGCAGCCCCTGGGGGGCCCGAGGCTATGGCTACACCTTC; CDR3: CASSPWGARGYGYTF
size: once; V: TRBV7-8; J: TRBJ1-2; D: -; DNA: TGTGCCAGCAGCTTAGCCAGGGAGGGGGCTAACTATGGCTACACCTTC; CDR3: CASSLAREGANYGYTF
size: -; V: TRBV27; J: TRBJ1-2; D: TRBD1; DNA: TGTGCCAGCAGTCCGATCTCGTCCTGGACAGGGAGGTATGGCTACACCTTC; CDR3: CASSPISSWTGRYGYTF
size: -; V: TRBV19; J: TRBJ2-1; D: TRBD1; DNA: TGTGCCAGTAGTATAGGGCCGGGACAGGGGGACTACAATGAGCAGTTCTTC; CDR3: CASSIGPGQGDYNEQFF
size: -; V: TRBV11-3; J: TRBJ1-1; D: -; DNA: TGTGCCAGCAGCTTACAGCAAAACACTGAAGCTTTCTTT; CDR3: CASSLQQNTEAFF
size: -; V: TRBV7-9; J: TRBJ2-7; D: -; DNA: TGTGCCAGCAGCTCTAGCTATGTCGAGCAGTACTTC; CDR3: CASSSSYVEQYF
size: -; V: TRBV14; J: TRBJ2-7; D: -; DNA: TGCGCCAGCAGCCAAGCTGGAGCGGACGAGCAGTACTTC; CDR3: CASSQAGADEQYF
size: -; V: TRBV7-9; J: TRBJ1-1; D: TRBD1; DNA: TGTGCCAGCAGCACCAACAGGGGTGAAGCTTTCTTT; CDR3: CASSTNRGEAFF
size: -; V: TRBV6-5; J: TRBJ1-6; D: TRBD1; DNA: TGTGCCAGCAGCCCACAGGGGATGGGTAATTCACCCCTCCACTTT; CDR3: CASSPQGMGNSPLHF
size: few; V: TRBV5-1; J: TRBJ1-1; D: -; DNA: TGCGCCAGCAGCTTGGCCCCAGGGAACACTGAAGCTTTCTTT; CDR3: CASSLAPGNTEAFF
size: -; V: TRBV7-9; J: TRBJ1-2; D: -; DNA: TGTGCCAGCAGCTTAACACAGACCTATGGCTACACCTTC; CDR3: CASSLTQTYGYTF
size: -; V: TRBV29-1; J: TRBJ1-1; D: -; DNA: TGCAGCGCCAGGGTCGCGGGGAACACTGAAGCTTTCTTT; CDR3: CSARVAGNTEAFF
size: -; V: TRBV10-3; J: TRBJ1-2; D: -; DNA: TGTGCCATCAGTGAGCCCTACCGACAGGTCTCTGGCTACACCTTC; CDR3: CAISEPYRQVSGYTF
size: -; V: TRBV7-2; J: TRBJ1-6; D: -; DNA: TGTGCCAGCAGCCCCCGGGGGGGGGCTAACTATAATTCACCCCTCCACTTT; CDR3: CASSPRGGANYNSPLHF
size: -; V: TRBV11-2; J: TRBJ1-4; D: -; DNA: TGTGCCAGCAGCTCGACAGGCCTATCCAATGAAAAACTGTTTTTT; CDR3: CASSSTGLSNEKLFF
size: -; V: TRBV5-3; J: TRBJ2-5; D: TRBD1; DNA: TGTGCCAGAAGCTGGGGTGGGACAGGGGCGGTAGATTATTCGGAGACCCAGTACTTC; CDR3: CARSWGGTGAVDYSETQYF
size: -; V: TRBV4-2; J: TRBJ2-3; D: -; DNA: TGTGCCAGCAGCCAAGAATCCCCGGGGAGCACAGATACGCAGTATTTT; CDR3: CASSQESPGSTDTQYF
size: -; V: TRBV5-1; J: TRBJ2-7; D: TRBD2; DNA: TGCGCCAGCAGCTTCCCCAGCGGGGACTACGAGCAGTACTTC; CDR3: CASSFPSGDYEQYF
size: -; V: TRBV5-1; J: TRBJ2-5; D: -; DNA: TGCGCCAGCAGCCCCGGGACGGAAGAGACCCAGTACTTC; CDR3: CASSPGTEETQYF
size: -; V: TRBV9; J: TRBJ2-2; D: -; DNA: TGTGCCAGCAGCGTAGTCAGTACCGGGGAGCTGTTTTTT; CDR3: CASSVVSTGELFF
size: -; V: TRBV9; J: TRBJ1-1; D: -; DNA: TGTGCCAGCAGGGCTACGACAGGGAACACTGAAGCTTTCTTT; CDR3: CASRATTGNTEAFF